This TCR beta chain originates from a study of T cells after somatic rescue of genetic block. CDR3 size: 17 residues. Trimming shortened V by 0 bases and J by 4 bases, and 17 bases separated the two germline ends. Per germline, CDR1 SGHRS and CDR2 YFSETQ. This table comes from immunoSEQ multiplex PCR, and its TCRdb copy is limited to in-frame clones, with some not included. The sample yields around 67,000 clones, approximately 90% seen once. The sequencing input was peripheral blood mononuclear cells (PBMCs). The chain carries TRBV5-1 and TRBJ2-1; no clear D gene. This TCR was sampled from a man aged 40-50 years. CDR3 nucleotides: TGCGCCAGCAGCTTGGGGGCCGTCCGAGGTGGATACAATGAGCAGTTCTTC. This codes for CASSLGAVRGGYNEQFF.